This T cell receptor beta chain was found in a study of blood T cell repertoires in COVID-19. The repertoire was sequenced with immunoSEQ multiplex PCR; TCRdb's copy has only in-frame clones and lacks some. The sample consists of under 80,000 clones, around 89% of them appearing once. This clone was counted a few times. The CDR3 loop spans 12 amino acids. Germline values: CDR1 LNHDA, CDR2 SQIVND (reference sequence). V was trimmed by 7 bases and J by 10 bases, leaving 16 bases between them. The TCR was taken from a man between 65 and 85 years old with active or convalescent COVID-19. This chain uses TRBV19 with TRBJ1-1; D unclear. The material sequenced was peripheral blood. This chain's CDR3 is CASTTEYAGAFF. CDR3 in DNA: TGTGCCAGTACCACCGAATACGCGGGAGCTTTCTTT.